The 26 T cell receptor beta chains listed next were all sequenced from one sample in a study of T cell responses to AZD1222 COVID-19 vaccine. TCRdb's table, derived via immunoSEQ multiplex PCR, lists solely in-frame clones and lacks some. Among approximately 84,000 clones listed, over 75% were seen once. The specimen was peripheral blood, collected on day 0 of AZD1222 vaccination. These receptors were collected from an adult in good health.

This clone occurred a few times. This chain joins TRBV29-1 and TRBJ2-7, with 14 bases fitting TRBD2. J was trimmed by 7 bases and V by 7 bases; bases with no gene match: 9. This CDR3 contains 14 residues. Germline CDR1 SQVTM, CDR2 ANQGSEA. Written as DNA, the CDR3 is TGCAGCGCCGGACGACTAGCGGGAGGGATTGAGCAGTACTTC. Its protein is CSAGRLAGGIEQYF.

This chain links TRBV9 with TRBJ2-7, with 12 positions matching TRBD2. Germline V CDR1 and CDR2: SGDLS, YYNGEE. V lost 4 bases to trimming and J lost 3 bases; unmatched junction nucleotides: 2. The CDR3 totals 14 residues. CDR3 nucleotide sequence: TGTGCCAGCAGCCTAGCGGGAGGGATCTACGAGCAGTACTTC. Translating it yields CASSLAGGIYEQYF.

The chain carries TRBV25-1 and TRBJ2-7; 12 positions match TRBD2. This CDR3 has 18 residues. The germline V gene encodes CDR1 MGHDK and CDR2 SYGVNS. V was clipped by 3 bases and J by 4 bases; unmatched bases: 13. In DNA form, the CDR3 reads TGTGCCAGCAGTGAGGACAGGGGCCGACTAGCGGGAGCATACGAGCAGTACTTC. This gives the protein CASSEDRGRLAGAYEQYF.

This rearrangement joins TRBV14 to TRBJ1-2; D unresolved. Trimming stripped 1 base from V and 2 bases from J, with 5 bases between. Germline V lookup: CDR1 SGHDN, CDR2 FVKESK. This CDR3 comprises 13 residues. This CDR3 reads CASSQAYNYGYTF. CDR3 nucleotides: TGTGCCAGCAGCCAAGCCTACAACTATGGCTACACCTTC. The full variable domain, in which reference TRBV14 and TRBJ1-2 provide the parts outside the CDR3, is EAGVTQFPSHSVIEKGQTVTLRCDPISGHDNLYWYRRVMGKEIKFLLHFVKESKQDESGMPNNRFLAERTGGTYSTLKVQPAELEDSGVYFCASSQAYNYGYTFGSGTRLTVV.

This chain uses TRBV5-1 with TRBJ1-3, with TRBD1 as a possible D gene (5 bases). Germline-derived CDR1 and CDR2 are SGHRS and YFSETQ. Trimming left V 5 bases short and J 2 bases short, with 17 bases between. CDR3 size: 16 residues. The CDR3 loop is CASSSQGSTTGNTIYF. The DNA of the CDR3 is TGCGCCAGCAGTAGTCAGGGCAGTACGACTGGAAACACCATATATTTT. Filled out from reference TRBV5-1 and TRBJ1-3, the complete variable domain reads KAGVTQTPRYLIKTRGQQVTLSCSPISGHRSVSWYQQTPGQGLQFLFEYFSETQRNKGNFPGRFSGRQFSNSRSEMNVSTLELGDSALYLCASSSQGSTTGNTIYFGEGSWLTVV.

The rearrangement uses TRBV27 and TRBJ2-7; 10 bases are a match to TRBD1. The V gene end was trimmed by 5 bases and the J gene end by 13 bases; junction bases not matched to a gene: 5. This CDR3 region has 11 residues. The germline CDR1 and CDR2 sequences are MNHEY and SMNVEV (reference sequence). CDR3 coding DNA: TGTGCCAGCAGTAGACAGGGGGCCAAATACTTC. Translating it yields CASSRQGAKYF.

The CDR3 sequence is CASRQGPTDTQYF. The CDR3 DNA is TGTGCCAGCAGACAGGGCCCTACAGATACGCAGTATTTT. The V and J genes are TRBV5-4 and TRBJ2-3; perhaps TRBD1 as D (6 bases). The CDR3 is made up of 13 amino acids. In germline, CDR1 is SGHNT, CDR2 YYREEE (reference sequence). V gave up 5 bases and J gave up 3 bases, with 10 bases separating them.

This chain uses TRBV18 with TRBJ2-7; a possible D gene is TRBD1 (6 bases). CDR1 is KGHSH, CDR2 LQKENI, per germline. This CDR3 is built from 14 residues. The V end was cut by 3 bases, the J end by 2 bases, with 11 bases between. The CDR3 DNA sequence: TGTGCCAGCTCACCGATCGGACAGACCTACGAGCAGTACTTC. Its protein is CASSPIGQTYEQYF.

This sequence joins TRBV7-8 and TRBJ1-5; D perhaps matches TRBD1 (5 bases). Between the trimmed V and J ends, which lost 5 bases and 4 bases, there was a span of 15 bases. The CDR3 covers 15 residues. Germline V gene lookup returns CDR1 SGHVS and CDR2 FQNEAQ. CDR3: CASSTARGVNQPQHF. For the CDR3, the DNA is TGTGCCAGCAGCACAGCGAGGGGAGTAAATCAGCCCCAGCATTTT.

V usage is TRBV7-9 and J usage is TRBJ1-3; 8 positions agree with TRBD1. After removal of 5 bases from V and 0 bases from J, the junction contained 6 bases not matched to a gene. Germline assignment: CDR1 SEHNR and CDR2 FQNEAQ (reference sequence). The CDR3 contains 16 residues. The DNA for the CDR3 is TGTGCCAGCAGCGCAACAACAGGGGGCTCTGGAAACACCATATATTTT. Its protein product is CASSATTGGSGNTIYF.

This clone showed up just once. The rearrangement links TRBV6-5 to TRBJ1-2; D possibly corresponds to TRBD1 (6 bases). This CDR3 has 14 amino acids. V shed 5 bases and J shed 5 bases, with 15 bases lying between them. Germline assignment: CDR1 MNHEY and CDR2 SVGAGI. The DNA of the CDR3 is TGTGCCAGCAGTCCCGACAGGACCAGATATGGCTACACCTTC. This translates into CASSPDRTRYGYTF.

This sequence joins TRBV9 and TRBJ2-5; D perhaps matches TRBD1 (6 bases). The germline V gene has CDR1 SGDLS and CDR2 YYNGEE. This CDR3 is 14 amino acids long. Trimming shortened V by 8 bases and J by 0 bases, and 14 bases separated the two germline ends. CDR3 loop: CARALTGNQETQYF. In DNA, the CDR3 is TGTGCCAGGGCCCTGACAGGTAACCAAGAGACCCAGTACTTC.

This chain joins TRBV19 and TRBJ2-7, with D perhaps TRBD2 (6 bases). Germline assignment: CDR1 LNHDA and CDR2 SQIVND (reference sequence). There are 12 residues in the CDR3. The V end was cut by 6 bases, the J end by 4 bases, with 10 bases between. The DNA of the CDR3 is TGTGCCAGTAGAGGCGGGACTTACGAGCAGTACTTC. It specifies CASRGGTYEQYF.

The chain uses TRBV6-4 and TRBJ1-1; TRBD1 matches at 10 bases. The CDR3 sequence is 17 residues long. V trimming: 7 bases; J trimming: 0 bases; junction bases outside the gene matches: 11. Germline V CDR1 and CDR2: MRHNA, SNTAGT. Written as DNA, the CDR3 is TGTGCCAGCAAGACAGGGGGCGCAGGTACAATGAACACTGAAGCTTTCTTT. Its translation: CASKTGGAGTMNTEAFF.

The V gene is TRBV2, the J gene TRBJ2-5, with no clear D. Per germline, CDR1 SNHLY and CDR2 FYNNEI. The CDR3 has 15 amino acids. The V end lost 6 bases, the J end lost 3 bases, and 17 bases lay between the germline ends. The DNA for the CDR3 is TGTGCCAGCAGCGCGCGGACCTTACCTAAAGAGACCCAGTACTTC. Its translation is CASSARTLPKETQYF.

The CDR3 nucleotides read TGTGCCAGCAGTTTCTCCGGGGGCCGCTCCTACGAGCAGTACTTC. It encodes CASSFSGGRSYEQYF. This rearrangement joins TRBV28 to TRBJ2-7; D could derive from TRBD1 or TRBD2 (6 bases each). V shed 3 bases and J shed 0 bases, with 12 bases lying between them. CDR1 is MDHEN, CDR2 SYDVKM, per germline. This CDR3 spans 15 amino acids.

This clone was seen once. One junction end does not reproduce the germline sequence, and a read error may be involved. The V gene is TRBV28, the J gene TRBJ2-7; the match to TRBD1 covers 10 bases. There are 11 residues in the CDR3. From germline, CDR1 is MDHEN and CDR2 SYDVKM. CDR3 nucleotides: TGTGCTGCAAAGACAGGGGGCGCGATCCTCTTC. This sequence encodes CAAKTGGAILF.

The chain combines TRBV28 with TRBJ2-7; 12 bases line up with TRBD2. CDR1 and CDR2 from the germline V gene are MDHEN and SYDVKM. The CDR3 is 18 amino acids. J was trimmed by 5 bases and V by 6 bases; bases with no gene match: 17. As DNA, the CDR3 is TGTGCCAGCAGGGAGCCGAAAAGCCTCACTAGCGGGAGGCACGAGCAGTACTTC. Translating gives CASREPKSLTSGRHEQYF.

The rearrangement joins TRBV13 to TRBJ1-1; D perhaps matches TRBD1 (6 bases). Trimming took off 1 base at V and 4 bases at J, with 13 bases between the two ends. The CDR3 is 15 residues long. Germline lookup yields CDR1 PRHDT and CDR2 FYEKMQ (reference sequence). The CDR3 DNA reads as TGTGCCAGCAGCTTAGACCGGACAGCCAGCACTGAAGCTTTCTTT. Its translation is CASSLDRTASTEAFF.

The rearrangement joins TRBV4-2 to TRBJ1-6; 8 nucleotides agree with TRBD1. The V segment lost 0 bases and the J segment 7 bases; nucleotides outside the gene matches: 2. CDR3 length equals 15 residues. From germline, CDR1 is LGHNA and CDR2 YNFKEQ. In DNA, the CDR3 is TGTGCCAGCAGCCAAGACAGGGGGCCGAATTCACCCCTCCACTTT. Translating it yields CASSQDRGPNSPLHF.

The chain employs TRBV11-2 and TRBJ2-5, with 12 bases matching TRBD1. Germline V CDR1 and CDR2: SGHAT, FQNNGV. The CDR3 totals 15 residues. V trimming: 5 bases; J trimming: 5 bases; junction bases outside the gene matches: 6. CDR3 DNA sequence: TGTGCCAGCAGCATCGGGGACAGGGGGCGGGAGACCCAGTACTTC. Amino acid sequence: CASSIGDRGRETQYF.

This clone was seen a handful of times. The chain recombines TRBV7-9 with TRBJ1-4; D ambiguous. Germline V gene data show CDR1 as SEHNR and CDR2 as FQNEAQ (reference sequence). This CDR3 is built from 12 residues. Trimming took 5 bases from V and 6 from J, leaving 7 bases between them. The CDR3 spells CASSEYHEKLFF. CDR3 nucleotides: TGTGCCAGCAGCGAATATCATGAAAAACTGTTTTTT.

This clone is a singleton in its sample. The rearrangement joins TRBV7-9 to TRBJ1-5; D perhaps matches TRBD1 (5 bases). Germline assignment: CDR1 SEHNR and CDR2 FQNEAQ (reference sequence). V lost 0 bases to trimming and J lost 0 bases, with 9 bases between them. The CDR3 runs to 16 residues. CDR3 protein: CASSLAGGTSNQPQHF. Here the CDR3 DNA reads TGTGCCAGCAGCTTAGCCGGAGGGACTAGCAATCAGCCCCAGCATTTT.

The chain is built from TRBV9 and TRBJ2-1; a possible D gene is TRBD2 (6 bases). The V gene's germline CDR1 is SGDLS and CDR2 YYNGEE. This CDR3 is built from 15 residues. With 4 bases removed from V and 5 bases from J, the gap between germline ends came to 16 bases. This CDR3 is CASSPPGTPHNEQFF. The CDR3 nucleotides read TGTGCCAGCAGCCCTCCCGGGACTCCACACAATGAGCAGTTCTTC.

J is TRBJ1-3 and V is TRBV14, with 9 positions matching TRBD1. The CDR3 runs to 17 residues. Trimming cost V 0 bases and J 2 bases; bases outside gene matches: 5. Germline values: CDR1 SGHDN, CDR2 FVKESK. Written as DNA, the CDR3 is TGTGCCAGCAGCCAAGAAGGACAGGGGCAAACTGGAAACACCATATATTTT. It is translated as CASSQEGQGQTGNTIYF.

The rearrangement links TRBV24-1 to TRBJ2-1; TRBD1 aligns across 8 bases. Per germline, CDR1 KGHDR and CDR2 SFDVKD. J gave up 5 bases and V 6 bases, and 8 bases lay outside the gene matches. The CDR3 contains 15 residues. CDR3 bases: TGTGCCACCAGTACCGCAGGGGGCGAACACAATGAGCAGTTCTTC. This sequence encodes CATSTAGGEHNEQFF.